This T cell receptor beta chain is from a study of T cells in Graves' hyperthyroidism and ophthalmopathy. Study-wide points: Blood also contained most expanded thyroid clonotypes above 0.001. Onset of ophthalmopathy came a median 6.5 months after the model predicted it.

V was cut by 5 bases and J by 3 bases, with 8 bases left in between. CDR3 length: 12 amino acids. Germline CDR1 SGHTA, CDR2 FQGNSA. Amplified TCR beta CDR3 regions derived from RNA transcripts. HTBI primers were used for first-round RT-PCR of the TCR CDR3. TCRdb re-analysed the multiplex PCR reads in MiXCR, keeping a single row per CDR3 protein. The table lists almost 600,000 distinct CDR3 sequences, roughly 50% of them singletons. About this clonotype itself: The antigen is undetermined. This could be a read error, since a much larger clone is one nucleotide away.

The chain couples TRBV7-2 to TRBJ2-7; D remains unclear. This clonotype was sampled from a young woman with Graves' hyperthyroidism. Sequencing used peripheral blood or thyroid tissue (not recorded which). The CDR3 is CASSQSVYEQYF. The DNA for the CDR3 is TGTGCCAGCAGCCAATCCGTCTACGAGCAGTACTTC.